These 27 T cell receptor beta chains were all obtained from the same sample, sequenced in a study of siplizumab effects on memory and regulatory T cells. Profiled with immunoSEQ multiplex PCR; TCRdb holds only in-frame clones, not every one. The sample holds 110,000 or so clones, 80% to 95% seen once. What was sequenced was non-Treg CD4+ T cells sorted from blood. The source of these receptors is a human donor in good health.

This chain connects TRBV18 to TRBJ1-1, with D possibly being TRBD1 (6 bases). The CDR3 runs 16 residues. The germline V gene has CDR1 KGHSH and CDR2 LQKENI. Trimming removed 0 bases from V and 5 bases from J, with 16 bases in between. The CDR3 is CASSPPGYREGTEAFF. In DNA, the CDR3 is TGTGCCAGCTCACCACCTGGGTACAGGGAGGGTACTGAAGCTTTCTTT.

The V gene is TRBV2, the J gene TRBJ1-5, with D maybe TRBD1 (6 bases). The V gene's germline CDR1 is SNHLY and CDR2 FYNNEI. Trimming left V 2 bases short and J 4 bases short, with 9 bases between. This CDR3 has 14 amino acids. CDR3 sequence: CASSERTVNQPQHF. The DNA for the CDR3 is TGTGCCAGCAGTGAACGGACAGTAAATCAGCCCCAGCATTTT.

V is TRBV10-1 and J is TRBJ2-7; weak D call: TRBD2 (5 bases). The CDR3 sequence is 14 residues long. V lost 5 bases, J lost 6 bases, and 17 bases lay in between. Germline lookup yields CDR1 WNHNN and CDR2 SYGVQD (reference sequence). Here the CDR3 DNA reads TGCGCCAGCAGTTCTCGTGGTAGCGCGGGCGAGCAGTACTTC. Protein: CASSSRGSAGEQYF.

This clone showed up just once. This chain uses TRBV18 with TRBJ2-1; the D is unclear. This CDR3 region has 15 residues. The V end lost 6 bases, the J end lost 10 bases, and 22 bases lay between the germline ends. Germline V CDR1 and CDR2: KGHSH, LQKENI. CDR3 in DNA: TGTGCCAGCTCGACACGTGCCTCACATGGTGGGGAGCAGTTCTTC. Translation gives CASSTRASHGGEQFF.

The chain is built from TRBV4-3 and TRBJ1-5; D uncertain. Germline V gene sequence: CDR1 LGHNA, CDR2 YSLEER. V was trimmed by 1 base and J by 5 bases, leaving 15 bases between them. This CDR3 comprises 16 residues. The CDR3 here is CASSQGLDAVYQPQHF. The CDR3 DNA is TGCGCCAGCAGCCAAGGCCTCGATGCGGTTTATCAGCCCCAGCATTTT.

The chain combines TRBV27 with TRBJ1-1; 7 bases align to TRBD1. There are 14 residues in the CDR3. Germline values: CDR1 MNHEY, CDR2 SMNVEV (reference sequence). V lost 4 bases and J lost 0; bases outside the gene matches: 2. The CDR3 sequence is CASSSGTVNTEAFF. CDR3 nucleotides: TGTGCCAGCAGTTCCGGGACAGTGAACACTGAAGCTTTCTTT.

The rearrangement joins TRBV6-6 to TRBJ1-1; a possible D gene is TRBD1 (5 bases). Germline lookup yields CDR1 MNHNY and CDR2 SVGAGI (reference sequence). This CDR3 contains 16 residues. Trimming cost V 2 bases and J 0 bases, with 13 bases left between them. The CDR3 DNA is TGTGCCAGCAGTTACCGGGGGGTCTCTATGAACACTGAAGCTTTCTTT. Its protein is CASSYRGVSMNTEAFF.

CDR3 protein: CASSLGQGNEKLFF. CDR3 DNA sequence: TGTGCCAGCAGCTTAGGCCAGGGGAACGAAAAACTGTTTTTT. V is TRBV7-2 and J is TRBJ1-4; a weak D match, TRBD1 (6 bases). The CDR3 length is 14 residues. Germline V CDR1 and CDR2: SGHTA, FQGNSA. Deletions cut 1 base from V and 8 bases from J, with 11 bases between.

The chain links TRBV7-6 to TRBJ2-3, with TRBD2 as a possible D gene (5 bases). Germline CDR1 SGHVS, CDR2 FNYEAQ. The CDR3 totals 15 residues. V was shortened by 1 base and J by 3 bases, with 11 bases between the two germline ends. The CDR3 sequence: CASSLDGRRTDTQYF. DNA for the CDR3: TGTGCCAGCAGCTTAGATGGGCGGAGGACAGATACGCAGTATTTT.

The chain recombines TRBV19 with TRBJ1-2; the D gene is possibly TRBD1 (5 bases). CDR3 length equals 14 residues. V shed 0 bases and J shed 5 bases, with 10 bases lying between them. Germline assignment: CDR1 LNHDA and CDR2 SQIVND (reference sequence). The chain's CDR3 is CASSIERGGYGYTF. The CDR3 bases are TGTGCCAGTAGTATAGAGAGGGGAGGGTATGGCTACACCTTC.

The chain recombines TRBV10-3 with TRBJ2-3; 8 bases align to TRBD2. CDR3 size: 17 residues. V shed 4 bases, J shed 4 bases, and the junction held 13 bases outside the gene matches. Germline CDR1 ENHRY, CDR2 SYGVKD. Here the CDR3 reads CAISVQPGLVSSDTQYF. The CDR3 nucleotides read TGTGCCATCAGTGTGCAACCGGGACTAGTCTCTTCAGATACGCAGTATTTT.

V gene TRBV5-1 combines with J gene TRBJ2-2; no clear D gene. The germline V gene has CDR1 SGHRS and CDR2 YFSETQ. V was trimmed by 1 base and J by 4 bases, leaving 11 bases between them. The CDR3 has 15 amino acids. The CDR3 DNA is TGCGCCAGCAGCTTGTATTCTAGTGGCACCGGGGAGCTGTTTTTT. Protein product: CASSLYSSGTGELFF. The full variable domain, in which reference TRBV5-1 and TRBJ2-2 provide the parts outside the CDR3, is KAGVTQTPRYLIKTRGQQVTLSCSPISGHRSVSWYQQTPGQGLQFLFEYFSETQRNKGNFPGRFSGRQFSNSRSEMNVSTLELGDSALYLCASSLYSSGTGELFFGEGSRLTVL.

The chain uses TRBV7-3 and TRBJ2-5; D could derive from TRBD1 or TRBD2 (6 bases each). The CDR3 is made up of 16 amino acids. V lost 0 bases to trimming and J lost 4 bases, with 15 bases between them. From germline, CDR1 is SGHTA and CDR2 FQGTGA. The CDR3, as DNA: TGTGCCAGCAGCTTAACGGGCACAGGGACTGGAGAGACCCAGTACTTC. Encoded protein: CASSLTGTGTGETQYF.

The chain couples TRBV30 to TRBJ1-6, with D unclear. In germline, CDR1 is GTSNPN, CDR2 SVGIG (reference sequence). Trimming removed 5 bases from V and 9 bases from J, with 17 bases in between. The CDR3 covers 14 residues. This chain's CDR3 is CAWGGMISRSPLHF. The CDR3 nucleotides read TGTGCCTGGGGAGGGATGATAAGTCGTTCACCCCTCCACTTT.

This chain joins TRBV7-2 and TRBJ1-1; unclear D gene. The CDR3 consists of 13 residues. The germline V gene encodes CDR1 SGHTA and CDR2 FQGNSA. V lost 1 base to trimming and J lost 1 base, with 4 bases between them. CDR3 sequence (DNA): TGTGCCAGCAGCTTAGGACAGAACACTGAAGCTTTCTTT. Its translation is CASSLGQNTEAFF.

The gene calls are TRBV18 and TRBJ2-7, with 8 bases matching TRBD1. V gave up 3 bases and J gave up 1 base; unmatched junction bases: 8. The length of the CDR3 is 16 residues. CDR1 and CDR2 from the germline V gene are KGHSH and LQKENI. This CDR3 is CASSPKTGTGSYEQYF. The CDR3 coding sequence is TGTGCCAGCTCACCCAAAACCGGGACAGGTTCCTACGAGCAGTACTTC. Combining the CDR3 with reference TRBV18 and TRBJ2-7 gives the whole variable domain NAGVMQNPRHLVRRRGQEARLRCSPMKGHSHVYWYRQLPEEGLKFMVYLQKENIIDESGMPKERFSAEFPKEGPSILRIQQVVRGDSAAYFCASSPKTGTGSYEQYFGPGTRLTVT.

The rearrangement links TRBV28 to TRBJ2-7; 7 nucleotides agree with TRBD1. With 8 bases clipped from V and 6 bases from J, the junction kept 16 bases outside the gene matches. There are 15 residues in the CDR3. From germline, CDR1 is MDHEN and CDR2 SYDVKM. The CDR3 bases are TGTGCCAGCCGTCCTGACCTCACAGGGGCTGGCGAGCAGTACTTC. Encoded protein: CASRPDLTGAGEQYF.

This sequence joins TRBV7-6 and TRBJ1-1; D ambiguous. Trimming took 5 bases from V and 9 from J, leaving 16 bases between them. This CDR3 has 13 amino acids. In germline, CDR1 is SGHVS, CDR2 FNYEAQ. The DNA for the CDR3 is TGTGCCAGCAGCGCTTCCGGCCCCGGGCAAGCTTTCTTT. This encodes CASSASGPGQAFF.

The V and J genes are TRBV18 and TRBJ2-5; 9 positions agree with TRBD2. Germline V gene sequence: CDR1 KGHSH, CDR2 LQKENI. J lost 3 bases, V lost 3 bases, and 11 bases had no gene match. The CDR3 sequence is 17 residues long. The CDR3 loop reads CASSPPWMAGGKETQYF. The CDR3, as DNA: TGTGCCAGCTCACCCCCTTGGATGGCGGGGGGGAAAGAGACCCAGTACTTC.

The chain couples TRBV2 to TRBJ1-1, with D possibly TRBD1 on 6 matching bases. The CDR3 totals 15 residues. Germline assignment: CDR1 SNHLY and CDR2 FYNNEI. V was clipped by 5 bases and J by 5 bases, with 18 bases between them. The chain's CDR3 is CASSTHQGIGTEAFF. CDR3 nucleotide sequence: TGTGCCAGCAGTACGCACCAGGGGATCGGGACTGAAGCTTTCTTT. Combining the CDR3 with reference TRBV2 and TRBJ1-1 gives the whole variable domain EPEVTQTPSHQVTQMGQEVILRCVPISNHLYFYWYRQILGQKVEFLVSFYNNEISEKSEIFDDQFSVERPDGSNFTLKIRSTKLEDSAMYFCASSTHQGIGTEAFFGQGTRLTVV.

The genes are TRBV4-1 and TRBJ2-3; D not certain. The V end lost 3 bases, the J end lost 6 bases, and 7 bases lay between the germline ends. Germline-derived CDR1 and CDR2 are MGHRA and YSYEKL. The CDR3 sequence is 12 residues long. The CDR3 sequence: CASSQVRDTQYF. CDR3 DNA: TGCGCCAGCAGCCAGGTTCGGGATACGCAGTATTTT.

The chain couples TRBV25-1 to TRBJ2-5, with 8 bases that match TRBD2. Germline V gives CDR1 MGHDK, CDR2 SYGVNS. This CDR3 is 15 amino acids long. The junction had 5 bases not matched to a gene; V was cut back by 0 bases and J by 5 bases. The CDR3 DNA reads TGTGCCAGCAGTGAATACTCCGGGAGGGGGGAGACCCAGTACTTC. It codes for CASSEYSGRGETQYF.

This CDR3 is CASSGTSGGPGAQYF. The CDR3 DNA is TGTGCCAGCAGCGGGACTAGCGGGGGCCCCGGGGCCCAGTACTTC. V gene TRBV7-9 combines with J gene TRBJ2-5, with TRBD2 identical over 14 bases. In germline, CDR1 is SEHNR, CDR2 FQNEAQ (reference sequence). The length of the CDR3 is 15 residues. Germline trimming cut 5 bases from V and 9 bases from J; bases unmatched to any gene: 8.

CDR3 bases: TGTGCCAGCAGCTTGGGGGACAGGGACACTGAAGCTTTCTTT. Protein sequence: CASSLGDRDTEAFF. This rearrangement joins TRBV11-1 to TRBJ1-1, with TRBD1 matching 9 bases. The V gene end was trimmed by 3 bases and the J gene end by 3 bases; junction bases not matched to a gene: 2. The germline gives CDR1 SGHAT, CDR2 FQDESV (reference sequence). The CDR3 is 14 residues long. The full variable domain, its missing parts supplied by reference TRBV11-1 and TRBJ1-1, is EAEVAQSPRYKITEKSQAVAFWCDPISGHATLYWYRQILGQGPELLVQFQDESVVDDSQLPKDRFSAERLKGVDSTLKIQPAELGDSAMYLCASSLGDRDTEAFFGQGTRLTVV.

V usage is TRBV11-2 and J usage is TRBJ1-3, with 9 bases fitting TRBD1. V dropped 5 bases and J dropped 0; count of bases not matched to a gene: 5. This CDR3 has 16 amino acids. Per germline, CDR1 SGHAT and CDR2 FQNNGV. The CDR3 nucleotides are TGTGCCAGCAGCCTTAGGACAGGGGACTCTGGAAACACCATATATTTT. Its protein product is CASSLRTGDSGNTIYF.

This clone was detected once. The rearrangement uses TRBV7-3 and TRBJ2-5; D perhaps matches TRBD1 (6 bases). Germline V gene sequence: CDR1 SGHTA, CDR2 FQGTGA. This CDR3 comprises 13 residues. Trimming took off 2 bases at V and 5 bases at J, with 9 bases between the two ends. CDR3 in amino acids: CASSLAGVETQYF. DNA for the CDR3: TGTGCCAGCAGCTTAGCAGGGGTGGAGACCCAGTACTTC.

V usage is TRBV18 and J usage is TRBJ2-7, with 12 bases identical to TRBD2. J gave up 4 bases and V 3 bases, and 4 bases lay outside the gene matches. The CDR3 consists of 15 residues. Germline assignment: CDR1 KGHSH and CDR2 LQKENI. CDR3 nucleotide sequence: TGTGCCAGCTCACCCGGACTAGCGGGGTTTTACGAGCAGTACTTC. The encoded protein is CASSPGLAGFYEQYF.